This T cell receptor (beta chain) came from a study of T cells in Graves' hyperthyroidism and ophthalmopathy. From RNA transcripts, TCR beta CDR3 regions were amplified. The HTBI primer set served for first-round RT-PCR of the TCR CDR3. Using its own MiXCR run on the multiplex PCR reads, TCRdb lists one record per CDR3 protein. The data contain hundreds of thousands of distinct CDR3 sequences, just under 45% of them singletons. Of note for this clonotype: The CDR3 end shows no conserved phenylalanine or tryptophan, and so a read error is likely. It is unclear where the CDR3 begins or ends on the DNA, so no DNA is shown, and the CDR3 is as TCRdb lists it.

Clinical symptoms, serum thyroxine and TRAb, thyroid ultrasound and orbital computed tomography together formed the diagnostic basis. From germline, CDR1 is SGHTA and CDR2 FQGNSA. The length of the CDR3 is 10 amino acids, counting both ends. Material: peripheral blood or thyroid tissue (not recorded which). The TCR was taken from an adult man with Graves' disease, either hyperthyroidism or ophthalmopathy (not recorded which). This chain joins TRBV7-2 and TRBJ1-4; the D call of TRBD1 is as the table states it, not checked on the DNA. CDR3: CASSLDRTGR.